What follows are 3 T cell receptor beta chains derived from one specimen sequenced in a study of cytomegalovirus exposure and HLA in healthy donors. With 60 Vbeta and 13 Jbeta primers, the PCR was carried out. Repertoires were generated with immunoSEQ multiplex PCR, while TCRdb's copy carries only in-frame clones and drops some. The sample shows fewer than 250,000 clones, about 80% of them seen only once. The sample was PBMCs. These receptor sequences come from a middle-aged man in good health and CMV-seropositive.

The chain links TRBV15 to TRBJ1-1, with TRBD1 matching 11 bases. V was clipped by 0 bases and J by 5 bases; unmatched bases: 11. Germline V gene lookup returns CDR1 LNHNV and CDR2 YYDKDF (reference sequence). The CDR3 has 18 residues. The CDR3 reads CATSRDPRTGGRRTEAFF. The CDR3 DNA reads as TGTGCCACCAGCAGAGATCCGCGGACAGGGGGCAGAAGGACTGAAGCTTTCTTT.

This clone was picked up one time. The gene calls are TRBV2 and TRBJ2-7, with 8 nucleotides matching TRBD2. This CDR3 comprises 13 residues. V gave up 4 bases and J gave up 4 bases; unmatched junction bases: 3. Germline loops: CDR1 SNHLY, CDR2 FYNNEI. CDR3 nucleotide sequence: TGTGCCAGCAGTGCACTAGCGGTATACGAGCAGTACGTC. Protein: CASSALAVYEQYV.

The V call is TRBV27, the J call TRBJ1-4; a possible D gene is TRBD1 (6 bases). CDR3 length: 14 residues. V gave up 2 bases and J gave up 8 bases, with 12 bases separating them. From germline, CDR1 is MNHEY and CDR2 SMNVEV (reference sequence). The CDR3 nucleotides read TGTGCCAGCAGTTTAGGGGGGGCTGGAGAAAAACTGTTTTTT. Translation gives CASSLGGAGEKLFF.